This is a list of T cell receptor beta chains from one sample in a study of graft-versus-host responses after intestinal transplantation. This table comes from immunoSEQ multiplex PCR, and its TCRdb copy is limited to in-frame clones, with some not included. The repertoire holds about 89,000 clones, around 90% seen once, with roughly 0.31% in the top ten. Antigens for these TCRs are unknown. This specimen was unstimulated CD4+ T cells sorted from spleen or lymph node cells, taken before intestinal transplant. These receptors were taken from a human donor who received an intestinal transplant. CDR3s include the opening cysteine and the closing phenylalanine or tryptophan. D genes are given only for firm matches. Clone size is stated in some rows and not others, as once, few, many or a class when expanded.

>TRBJ2-5|TRBV6-6|NA|NA
CASSLKETQYF
TGTGCCAGCAGTTTAAAAGAGACCCAGTACTTC
>TRBJ1-5|TRBV2|NA|NA
CASMRDGRNQPQHF
TGTGCCAGCATGAGGGACGGACGCAATCAGCCCCAGCATTTT
>TRBJ2-1|TRBV14|NA|NA
CASSQDPRGRHNEQFF
TGTGCCAGCAGCCAAGACCCCAGGGGAAGACACAATGAGCAGTTCTTC
>TRBJ2-1|TRBV5-1|TRBD2|NA
CASSPPREAQREQFF
TGCGCCAGCAGCCCGCCCCGGGAGGCCCAACGGGAGCAGTTCTTC
>TRBJ2-7|TRBV19|NA|NA
CASSPADRIYEQYF
TGTGCCAGTAGTCCCGCCGACAGAATCTACGAGCAGTACTTC
>TRBJ2-3|TRBV5-1|TRBD1|NA
CASNSRQGATDTQYF
TGCGCCAGCAACTCCAGACAGGGGGCTACAGATACGCAGTATTTT
>TRBJ2-1|TRBV5-4|TRBD1|NA
CASSGKDRVGNEQFF
TGTGCCAGCAGCGGAAAGGACAGGGTGGGCAATGAGCAGTTCTTC
>TRBJ2-7|TRBV5-1|NA|NA
CASSLEGYEQYF
TGCGCCAGCAGCTTAGAGGGCTACGAGCAGTACTTC
>TRBJ2-1|TRBV2|TRBD2|NA
CASRPTSGSGEQFF
TGTGCCAGCAGGCCGACTAGCGGGAGTGGAGAGCAGTTCTTC
>TRBJ2-1|TRBV25-1|TRBD2|once
CASSDWLAGIVEQFF
TGTGCCAGCAGTGATTGGCTAGCGGGAATTGTTGAGCAGTTCTTC
>TRBJ1-1|TRBV5-8|NA|NA
CASSLLNTEAFF
TGTGCCAGCTCACTGCTGAACACTGAAGCTTTCTTT
>TRBJ1-5|TRBV6-1|NA|NA
CASGVSLQGITSQHF
TGTGCCAGCGGGGTGTCTCTACAGGGTATTACGTCCCAGCATTTT
>TRBJ2-5|TRBV5-4|NA|NA
CASSFSQETQYF
TGTGCCAGCAGCTTCTCCCAAGAGACCCAGTACTTC
>TRBJ2-5|TRBV4-2|NA|few
CASSQDWARKETQYF
TGTGCCAGCAGCCAAGATTGGGCTAGGAAAGAGACCCAGTACTTC
>TRBJ2-7|TRBV5-1|NA|NA
CASAPRGETYEQYF
TGCGCCAGTGCTCCCCGGGGAGAGACCTACGAGCAGTACTTC
>TRBJ2-7|TRBV19|NA|NA
CASSIDSRTGQYF
TGTGCCAGTAGTATCGACTCCCGGACTGGGCAGTACTTC
>TRBJ2-6|TRBV5-1|NA|NA
CASSFQSGLPPGANVLTF
TGCGCCAGCAGCTTCCAAAGCGGGTTACCTCCTGGGGCCAACGTCCTGACTTTC
>TRBJ2-3|TRBV19|NA|once
CATSRTGTSTDTQYF
TGTGCCACCTCCCGTACCGGGACTAGCACAGATACGCAGTATTTT
>TRBJ2-1|TRBV7-9|TRBD2|NA
CASSLIGLAGENEQFF
TGTGCCAGCAGCTTAATCGGGCTAGCGGGAGAAAATGAGCAGTTCTTC
>TRBJ2-7|TRBV6-5|TRBD1|few
CASSQFGTGTYEQYF
TGTGCCAGCAGTCAATTCGGGACAGGGACCTACGAGCAGTACTTC
>TRBJ2-7|TRBV6-1|TRBD2|NA
CASSILTSVSYEQYF
TGTGCCAGCAGTATATTAACTAGCGTGTCCTACGAGCAGTACTTC
>TRBJ2-1|TRBV5-1|NA|NA
CASSSQTGNNEQFF
TGCGCCAGCAGCTCTCAGACAGGTAACAATGAGCAGTTCTTC
>TRBJ2-2|TRBV29-1|NA|once
CSVEVISGELFF
TGCAGCGTTGAAGTAATTTCCGGGGAGCTGTTTTTT
>TRBJ2-1|TRBV15|TRBD2|NA
CATSRGTSGRIGARQWEQFF
TGTGCCACCAGCAGGGGGACTAGCGGGAGGATAGGTGCGAGACAATGGGAGCAGTTCTTC
>TRBJ1-1|TRBV20-1|NA|NA
CSARLNTEAFF
TGCAGTGCTAGACTGAACACTGAAGCTTTCTTT
>TRBJ2-2|TRBV14|NA|few
CASSQDLRGADTGELFF
TGTGCCAGCAGCCAAGATTTGAGGGGGGCGGACACCGGGGAGCTGTTTTTT
>TRBJ2-6|TRBV6-6|NA|NA
CATMDRISSGANVLTF
TGTGCCACCATGGACCGAATCAGCTCTGGGGCCAACGTCCTGACTTTC
>TRBJ2-2|TRBV5-1|TRBD2|once
CASSSGLAGNPLNTGELFF
TGCGCCAGCAGCTCTGGCCTAGCGGGAAACCCCTTGAACACCGGGGAGCTGTTTTTT
>TRBJ2-5|TRBV2|NA|NA
CASTGTRGETQYF
TGTGCCAGCACCGGGACTCGGGGTGAGACCCAGTACTTC
>TRBJ1-1|TRBV19|NA|NA
CASTLGNEENTEAFF
TGTGCCAGTACCCTTGGGAATGAGGAGAACACTGAAGCTTTCTTT
>TRBJ2-1|TRBV5-1|TRBD2|NA
CASSPMVTSGRALYEQFF
TGCGCCAGCAGCCCTATGGTTACTAGCGGGAGGGCCCTCTATGAGCAGTTCTTC
>TRBJ2-2|TRBV5-4|TRBD2|NA
CASSLVFGLAVNTGELFF
TGTGCCAGCAGCTTGGTTTTTGGACTAGCGGTTAACACCGGGGAGCTGTTTTTT